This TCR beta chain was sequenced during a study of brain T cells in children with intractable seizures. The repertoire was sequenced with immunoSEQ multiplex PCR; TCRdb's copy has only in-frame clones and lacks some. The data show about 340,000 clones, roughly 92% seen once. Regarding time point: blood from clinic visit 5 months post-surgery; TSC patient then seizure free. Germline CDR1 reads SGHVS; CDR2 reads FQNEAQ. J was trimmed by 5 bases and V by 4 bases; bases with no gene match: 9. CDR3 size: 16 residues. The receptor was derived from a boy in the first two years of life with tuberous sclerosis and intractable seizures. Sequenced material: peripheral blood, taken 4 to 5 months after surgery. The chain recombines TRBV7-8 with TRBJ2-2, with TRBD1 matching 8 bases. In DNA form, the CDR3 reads TGTGCCAGCAGCTCCCCGGGACAGGTCCGAACCGGGGAGCTGTTTTTT. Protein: CASSSPGQVRTGELFF.